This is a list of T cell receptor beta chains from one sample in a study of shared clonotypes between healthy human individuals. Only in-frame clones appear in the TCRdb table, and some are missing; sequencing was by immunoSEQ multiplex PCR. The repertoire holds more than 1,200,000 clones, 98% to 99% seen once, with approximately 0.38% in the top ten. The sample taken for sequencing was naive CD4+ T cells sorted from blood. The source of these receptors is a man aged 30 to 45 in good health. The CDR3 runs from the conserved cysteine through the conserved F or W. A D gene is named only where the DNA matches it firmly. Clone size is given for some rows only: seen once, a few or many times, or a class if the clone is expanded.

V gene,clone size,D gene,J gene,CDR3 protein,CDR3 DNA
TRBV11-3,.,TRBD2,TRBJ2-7,CASSRTLAGGWDYEQYF,TGTGCCAGCAGCCGGACCCTAGCGGGAGGTTGGGATTACGAGCAGTACTTC
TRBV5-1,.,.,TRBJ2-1,CASSLDSANYNEQFF,TGCGCCAGCAGCTTGGATAGCGCTAACTACAATGAGCAGTTCTTC
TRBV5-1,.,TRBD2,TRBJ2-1,CASRVAGNYNEQFF,TGCGCCAGCAGGGTAGCGGGAAACTACAATGAGCAGTTCTTC
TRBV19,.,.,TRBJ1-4,CASSNQATRARAGKLFF,TGTGCCAGTAGTAATCAAGCCACGCGGGCACGTGCGGGAAAACTGTTTTTT
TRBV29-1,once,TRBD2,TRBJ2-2,CSVRFTSVGELFF,TGCAGCGTCCGCTTCACTAGCGTCGGGGAGCTGTTTTTT
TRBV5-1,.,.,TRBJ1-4,CASSQGSEEKLFF,TGCGCCAGCAGCCAAGGGTCAGAGGAAAAACTGTTTTTT
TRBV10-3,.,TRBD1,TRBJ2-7,CAISAPDRGGPYEQYF,TGTGCCATCAGTGCTCCTGACAGGGGAGGCCCTTACGAGCAGTACTTC
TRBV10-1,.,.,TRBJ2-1,CASSEGWNEQFF,TGCGCCAGCAGTGAGGGGTGGAATGAGCAGTTCTTC
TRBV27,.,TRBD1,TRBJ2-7,CASSADRALPNEQYF,TGTGCCAGCAGCGCAGACAGGGCCCTACCAAACGAGCAGTACTTC
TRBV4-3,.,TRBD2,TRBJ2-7,CASSQEERGSYEQYF,TGCGCCAGCAGCCAAGAGGAGCGGGGCTCCTACGAGCAGTACTTC
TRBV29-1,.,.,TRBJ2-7,CSGLNRAGSYEQYF,TGCAGCGGCCTTAACAGGGCGGGCTCCTACGAGCAGTACTTC
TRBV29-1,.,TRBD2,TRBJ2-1,CSVVPAGGRVSSYNEQFF,TGCAGCGTTGTACCAGCGGGAGGGCGTGTTAGCTCCTACAATGAGCAGTTCTTC
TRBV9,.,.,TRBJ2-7,CASSVDEGASYEQYF,TGTGCCAGCAGCGTAGATGAGGGAGCCTCCTACGAGCAGTACTTC
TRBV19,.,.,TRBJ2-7,CASSSREASSSYEQYF,TGTGCCAGTAGTTCTCGGGAAGCTTCTAGCTCCTACGAGCAGTACTTC
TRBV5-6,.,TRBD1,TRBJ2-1,CASSLGPGTGGLRYNEQFF,TGTGCCAGCAGCTTAGGCCCCGGGACAGGGGGCCTAAGATACAATGAGCAGTTCTTC
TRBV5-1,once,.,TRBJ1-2,CASSLSGGGYTF,TGCGCCAGCAGCTTGTCCGGGGGTGGCTACACCTTC
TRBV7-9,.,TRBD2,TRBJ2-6,CASIAAGPPGANVLTF,TGTGCCAGCATAGCAGCGGGGCCCCCTGGGGCCAACGTCCTGACTTTC
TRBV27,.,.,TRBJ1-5,CASSSQGRQPQHF,TGTGCCAGCAGTTCACAGGGCAGACAGCCCCAGCATTTT
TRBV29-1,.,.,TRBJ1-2,CSGPQAGKDGYTF,TGCAGCGGACCGCAGGCGGGAAAGGATGGCTACACCTTC
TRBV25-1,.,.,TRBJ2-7,CASSERPDSYEQYF,TGTGCCAGCAGTGAAAGGCCAGACTCCTACGAGCAGTACTTC
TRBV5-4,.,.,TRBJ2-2,CASSRHVSGELFF,TGTGCCAGCAGCCGTCATGTTAGCGGGGAGCTGTTTTTT
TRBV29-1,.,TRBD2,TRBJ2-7,CSVEARLAGAYEQYF,TGCAGCGTTGAAGCCCGACTAGCGGGAGCCTACGAGCAGTACTTC
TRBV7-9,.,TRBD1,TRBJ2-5,CASSLATGFQETQYF,TGTGCCAGCAGCTTAGCGACAGGGTTCCAAGAGACCCAGTACTTC
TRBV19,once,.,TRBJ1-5,CASSWTKDQPQHF,TGTGCCAGTAGTTGGACGAAGGATCAGCCCCAGCATTTT